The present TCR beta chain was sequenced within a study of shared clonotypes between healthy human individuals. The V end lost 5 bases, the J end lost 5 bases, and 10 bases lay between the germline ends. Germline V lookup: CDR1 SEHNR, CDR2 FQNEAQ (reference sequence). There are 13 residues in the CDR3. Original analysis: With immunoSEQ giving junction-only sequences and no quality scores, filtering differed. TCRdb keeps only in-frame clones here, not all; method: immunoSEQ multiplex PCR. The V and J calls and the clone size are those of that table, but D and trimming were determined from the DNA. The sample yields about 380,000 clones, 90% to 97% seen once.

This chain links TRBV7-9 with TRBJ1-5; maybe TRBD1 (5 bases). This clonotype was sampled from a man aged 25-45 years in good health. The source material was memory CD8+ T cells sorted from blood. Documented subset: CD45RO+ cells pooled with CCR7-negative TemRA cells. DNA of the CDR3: TGTGCCAGCAGCGCAGGGAAGGATCAGCCCCAGCATTTT. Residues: CASSAGKDQPQHF.